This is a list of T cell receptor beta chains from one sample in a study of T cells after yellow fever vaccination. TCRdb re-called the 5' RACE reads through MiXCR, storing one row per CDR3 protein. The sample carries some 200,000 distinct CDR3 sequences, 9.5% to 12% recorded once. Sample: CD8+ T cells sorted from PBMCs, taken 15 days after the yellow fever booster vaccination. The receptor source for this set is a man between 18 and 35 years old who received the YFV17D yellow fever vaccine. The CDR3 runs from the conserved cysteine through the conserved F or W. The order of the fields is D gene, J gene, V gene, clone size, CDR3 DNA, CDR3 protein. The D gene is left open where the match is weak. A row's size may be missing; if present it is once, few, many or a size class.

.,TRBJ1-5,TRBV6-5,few,TGTGCCAGCAGTTACTCGAGGGGCCTCCATCAGCCCCAGCATTTT,CASSYSRGLHQPQHF
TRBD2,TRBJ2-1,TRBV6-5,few,TGTGCCAGCAGTTCCTTAGCGGGGGACCTCTACAATGAGCAGTTCTTC,CASSSLAGDLYNEQFF
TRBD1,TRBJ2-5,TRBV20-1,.,TGCAGCCTAACACAGGGGACCTGGGAGACCCAGTACTTC,CSLTQGTWETQYF
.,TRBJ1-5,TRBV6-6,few,TGTGCCAGCAGCCCCTTTTCGTTGATGGCAAACAGCAATCAGCCCCAGCATTTT,CASSPFSLMANSNQPQHF
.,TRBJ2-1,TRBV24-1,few,TGTGCCACCAGTGACCAAGCCAGGCCCTACAATGAGCAGTTCTTC,CATSDQARPYNEQFF
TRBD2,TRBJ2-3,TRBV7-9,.,TGTGCCAGCAGCTTACCTAGCGGGGGCCCCACAGATACGCAGTATTTT,CASSLPSGGPTDTQYF
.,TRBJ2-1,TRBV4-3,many,TGCGCCAGCAGCCAAGAGGTCGGCTCCTACAATGAGCAGTTCTTC,CASSQEVGSYNEQFF
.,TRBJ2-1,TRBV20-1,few,TGCAGTGCTAGTCTGGGGCAGAGCTCCTACAATGAGCAGTTCTTC,CSASLGQSSYNEQFF
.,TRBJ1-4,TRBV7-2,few,TGTGCCAGCACCAGCGGGGAAGTGGCTAATGAAAAACTGTTTTTT,CASTSGEVANEKLFF
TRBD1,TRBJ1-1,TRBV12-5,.,TGTGCTAGTGTTCTTGGACAGGGTTTCTCTGAAGCTTTCTTT,CASVLGQGFSEAFF
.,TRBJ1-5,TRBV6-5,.,TGTGCCAGCATGTCGGGGGTGAATCAGCCCCAGCATTTT,CASMSGVNQPQHF
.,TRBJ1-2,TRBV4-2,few,TGTGCCAGCAGCCAAGATCCCGGGACCTCTAACTATGGCTACACCTTC,CASSQDPGTSNYGYTF
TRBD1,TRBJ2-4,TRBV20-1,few,TGCAGTGCTAGAGGCGGGACAGGACTAGCCAAAAACATTCAGTACTTC,CSARGGTGLAKNIQYF
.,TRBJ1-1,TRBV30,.,TGTGCCTGGAGAGCTTACACTGAAGCTTTCTTT,CAWRAYTEAFF
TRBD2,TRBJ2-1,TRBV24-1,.,TGTGCCACCAGTGTAACTCTAGCGGAGACTTACAATGAGCAGTTCTTC,CATSVTLAETYNEQFF
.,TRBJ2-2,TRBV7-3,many,TGTGCCAGCAGCTTAAATCTTGGGGCGAACACCGGGGAGCTGTTTTTT,CASSLNLGANTGELFF
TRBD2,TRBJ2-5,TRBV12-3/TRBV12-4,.,TGTGCCAGCAGGGCGGCTAGCGGGGGGGAAGAGACCCAGTACTTC,CASRAASGGEETQYF
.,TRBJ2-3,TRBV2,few,TGTGCCAGCAGTGAAATATTTTGGGAAAGGGCGGCAGATACGCAGTATTTT,CASSEIFWERAADTQYF
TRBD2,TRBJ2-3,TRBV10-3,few,TGTGCCATCAGTGACCCGGGGGGGGATACGCAGTATTTT,CAISDPGGDTQYF
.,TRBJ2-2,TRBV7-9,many,TGTGCCAGCAGCCCTCGCGACGGTGCGAACACCGGGGAGCTGTTTTTT,CASSPRDGANTGELFF
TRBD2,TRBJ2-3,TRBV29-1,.,TGCAGCGTGGAGGGGACGGGACTAGCAGGGAATACGCAGTATTTT,CSVEGTGLAGNTQYF
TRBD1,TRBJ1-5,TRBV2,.,TGTGCCAGCTGCTTATGTGGACAGGGGGAGGATGTAGGGTGTCAGCCCCAGCATTTT,CASCLCGQGEDVGCQPQHF
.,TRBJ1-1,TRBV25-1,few,TGTGCCAGCTCAGGGACCTCTTCGGGGACTGAAGCTTTCTTT,CASSGTSSGTEAFF
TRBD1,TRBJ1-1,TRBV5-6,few,TGTGCCAGCAGCCTGGACAGGGGAAGGGGTACTGAAGCTTTCTTT,CASSLDRGRGTEAFF
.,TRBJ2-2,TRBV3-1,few,TGTGCCAGCAGCCAAGAGGGAGTGGAGGACGGTTGGGGGGAGCTGTTTTTT,CASSQEGVEDGWGELFF
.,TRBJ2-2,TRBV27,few,TGTGCCAGCAGTTTAAGCTCGGCAGGGGTAGGAACCGGGGAGCTGTTTTTT,CASSLSSAGVGTGELFF
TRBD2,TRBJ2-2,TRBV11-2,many,TGTGCCAGCAGCCGCGACCCTAGCGGGGCGAACACCGGGGAGCTGTTTTTT,CASSRDPSGANTGELFF
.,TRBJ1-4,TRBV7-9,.,TGTGCCAGCAGCTCTCTTAGCTTGGGGAGATCAACTAATGAAAAACTGTTTTTT,CASSSLSLGRSTNEKLFF
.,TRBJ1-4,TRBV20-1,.,TGCAGTGCTAGGGCCAGGGATGAAAAACTGTTTTTT,CSARARDEKLFF
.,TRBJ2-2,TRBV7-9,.,TGTGCCAGCAGCTTCACCACGGACCTGAACACCGGGGAGCTGTTTTTT,CASSFTTDLNTGELFF
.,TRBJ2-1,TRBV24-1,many,TGTGCCACCAGTGATTTTAGCGATGAGCAGTTCTTC,CATSDFSDEQFF
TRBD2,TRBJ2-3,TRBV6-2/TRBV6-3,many,TGTGCCAGCAGTTTCCTGACTAGCGGGGGTACGGATACGCAGTATTTT,CASSFLTSGGTDTQYF
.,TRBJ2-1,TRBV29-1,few,TGCAGCGTTGTGGAAAGGGGACGGAACAATGAGCAGTTCTTC,CSVVERGRNNEQFF
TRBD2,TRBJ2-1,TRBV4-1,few,TGCGCCAGCAGCCAAGGTCCTAGCGGGGGGGCATCCGAGCAGTTCTTC,CASSQGPSGGASEQFF
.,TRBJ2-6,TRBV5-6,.,TGTGCCAGCAGAGCTTGGACGGACAGCTCTGGGGCCAACGTCCTGACTTTC,CASRAWTDSSGANVLTF
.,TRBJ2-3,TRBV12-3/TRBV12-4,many,TGTGCCAGCAGCAAAACAGATACGCAGTATTTT,CASSKTDTQYF
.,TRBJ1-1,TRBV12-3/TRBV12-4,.,TGTGCCAGCAGTTTGGATTTGGGAACTGAAGCTTTCTTT,CASSLDLGTEAFF
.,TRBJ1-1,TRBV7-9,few,TGTGCCAGCGGCAGGGAATCGCTTGAAGCTTTCTTT,CASGRESLEAFF
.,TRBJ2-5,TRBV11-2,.,TGTGCCAGCAGCCTGACGACGGGCCCGGGGACCCAGTACTTC,CASSLTTGPGTQYF
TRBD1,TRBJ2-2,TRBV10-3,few,TGTGCCATCAGCGAAGGGACAGGGTTCGGCACCGGGGAGCTGTTTTTT,CAISEGTGFGTGELFF
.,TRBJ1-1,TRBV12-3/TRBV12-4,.,TGTGCCAGCAGTCCAGGTTTGGGGACGAACACTGAAGCTTTCTTT,CASSPGLGTNTEAFF
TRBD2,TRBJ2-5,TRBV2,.,TGTGCCAGCAGTACAATGAACGAGCGGGGGCCCGGGGAAGAGACCCAGTACTTC,CASSTMNERGPGEETQYF
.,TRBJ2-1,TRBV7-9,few,TGTGCCAGCACCCTGGGGGTTAGCTCCTACAATGAGCAGTTCTTC,CASTLGVSSYNEQFF
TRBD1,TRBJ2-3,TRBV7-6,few,TGTGCCAGCACCGGGGACAGGGTCACAGATACGCAGTATTTT,CASTGDRVTDTQYF
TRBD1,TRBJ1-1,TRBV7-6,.,TGTGCCAGCAGCCTAACAGGGGGCACGAACACTGAAGCTTTCTTT,CASSLTGGTNTEAFF
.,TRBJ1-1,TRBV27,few,TGTGCCAGCAGTTTGGGGGGGGTGGGCACTGAAGCTTTCTTT,CASSLGGVGTEAFF
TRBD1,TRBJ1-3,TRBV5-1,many,TGCGCCAGCAGCCCTGACAGGGGTTCTGGAAACACCATATATTTT,CASSPDRGSGNTIYF
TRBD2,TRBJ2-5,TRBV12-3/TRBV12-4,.,TGTGCCAGCAGTTCCGCGGGTTTAGGGCGGGAGAAAGAGACCCAGTACTTC,CASSSAGLGREKETQYF
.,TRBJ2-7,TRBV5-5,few,TGTGCCAGCAGCCCCGTGTCTAGCGAGAACTACTACGAGCAGTACTTC,CASSPVSSENYYEQYF
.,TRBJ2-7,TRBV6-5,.,TGTGCCAGCAGTTACTCGTGGAGAAACGAGCAGTACTTC,CASSYSWRNEQYF